One T cell receptor beta chain is described in this entry. The V and J ends lost 6 bases and 8 bases, in that order; junction bases with no gene match: 7. This CDR3 has 15 residues. Germline loops: CDR1 MNHNY, CDR2 SVGAGI (reference sequence). This specimen comes from a study of T cell responses to AZD1222 COVID-19 vaccine. TCRdb keeps only in-frame clones here, not all; method: immunoSEQ multiplex PCR. The table records 150,000 to 200,000 clones, roughly 94% of them present only once. This receptor was taken from an adult who received the AZD1222 COVID-19 vaccine. This specimen consisted of peripheral blood, obtained 28 days after the second AZD1222 dose. The chain carries TRBV6-6 and TRBJ2-1; 13 bases are shared with TRBD2. CDR3 DNA sequence: TGTGCCAGCAGAGAATGGACTAGCGGGGGAGATGAGCAGTTCTTC. Amino acid sequence: CASREWTSGGDEQFF.